This TCR beta chain was sequenced during a study of blood T cells in healthy people across ages. Combining a sample-barcoded 5' primer with a J-beta primer mix, a second PCR ran for roughly 6 to 12 cycles. TCRdb reprocessed the 5' RACE reads via MiXCR and lists one record per CDR3 protein. The sample consists of over 700,000 distinct CDR3 sequences, about 55% of them appearing once. The TCR originated in a man of 80 years or more in good health. Material: blood.

This chain's CDR3 is CSARAGGYAYF. The CDR3 DNA is TGCAGTGCTAGGGCCGGCGGATACGCGTATTTT. This rearrangement joins TRBV20-1 to TRBJ2-3, with D uncertain. V dropped 3 bases and J dropped 14 bases, with 15 bases sitting between them. The CDR3 extends over 11 amino acids. CDR1 and CDR2 (germline): DFQATT, SNEGSKA (reference sequence).